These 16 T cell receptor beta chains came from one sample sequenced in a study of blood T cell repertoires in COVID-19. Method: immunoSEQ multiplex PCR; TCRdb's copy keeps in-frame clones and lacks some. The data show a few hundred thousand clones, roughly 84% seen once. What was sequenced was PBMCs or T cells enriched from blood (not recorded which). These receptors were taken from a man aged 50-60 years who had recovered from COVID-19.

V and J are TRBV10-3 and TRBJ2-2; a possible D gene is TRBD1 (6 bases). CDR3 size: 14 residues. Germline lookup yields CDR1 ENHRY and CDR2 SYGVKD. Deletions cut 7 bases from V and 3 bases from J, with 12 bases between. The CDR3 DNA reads TGTGCCATCAATGACAGGCGGGACACCGGGGAGCTGTTTTTT. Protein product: CAINDRRDTGELFF.

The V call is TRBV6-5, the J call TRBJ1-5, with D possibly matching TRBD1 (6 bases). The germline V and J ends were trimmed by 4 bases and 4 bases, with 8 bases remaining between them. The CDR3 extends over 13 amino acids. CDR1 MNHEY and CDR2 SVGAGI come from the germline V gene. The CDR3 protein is CASSFTGNQPQHF. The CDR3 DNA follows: TGTGCCAGCAGTTTTACAGGGAATCAGCCCCAGCATTTT.

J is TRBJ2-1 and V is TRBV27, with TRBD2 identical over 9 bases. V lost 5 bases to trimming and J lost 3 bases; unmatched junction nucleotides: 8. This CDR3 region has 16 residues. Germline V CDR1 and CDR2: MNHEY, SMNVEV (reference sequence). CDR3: CASSHSGSGGYNEQFF. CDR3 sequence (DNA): TGTGCCAGCAGTCACTCTGGTAGCGGGGGCTACAATGAGCAGTTCTTC.

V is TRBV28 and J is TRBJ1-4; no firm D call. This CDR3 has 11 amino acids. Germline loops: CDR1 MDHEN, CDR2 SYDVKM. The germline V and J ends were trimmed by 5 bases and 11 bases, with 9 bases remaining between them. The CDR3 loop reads CASSTLTKLFF. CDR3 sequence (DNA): TGTGCCAGCAGTACCCTCACTAAACTGTTTTTT.

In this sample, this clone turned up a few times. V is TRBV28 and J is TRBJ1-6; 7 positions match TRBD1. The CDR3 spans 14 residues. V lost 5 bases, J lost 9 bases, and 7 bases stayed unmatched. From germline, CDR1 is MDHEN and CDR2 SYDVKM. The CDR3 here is CASSPGQDGSPLHF. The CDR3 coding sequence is TGTGCCAGCAGTCCTGGACAGGACGGTTCACCCCTCCACTTT.

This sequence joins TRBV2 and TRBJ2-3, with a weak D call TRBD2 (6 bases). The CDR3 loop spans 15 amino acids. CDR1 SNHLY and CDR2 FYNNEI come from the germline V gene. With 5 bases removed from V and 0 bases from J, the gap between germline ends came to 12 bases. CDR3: CASSLDYQSTDTQYF. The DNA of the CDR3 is TGTGCCAGCAGTCTGGACTATCAGAGCACAGATACGCAGTATTTT. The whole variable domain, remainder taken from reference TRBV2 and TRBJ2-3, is EPEVTQTPSHQVTQMGQEVILRCVPISNHLYFYWYRQILGQKVEFLVSFYNNEISEKSEIFDDQFSVERPDGSNFTLKIRSTKLEDSAMYFCASSLDYQSTDTQYFGPGTRLTVL.

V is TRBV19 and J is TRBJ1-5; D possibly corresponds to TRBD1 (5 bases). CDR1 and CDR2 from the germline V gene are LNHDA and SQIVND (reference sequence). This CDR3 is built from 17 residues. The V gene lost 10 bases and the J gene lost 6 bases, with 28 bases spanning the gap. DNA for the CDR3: TGTGCCACTTCTACTCGGGTCGGGGGACTGGAGGGTCAGCCCCAGCATTTT. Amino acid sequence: CATSTRVGGLEGQPQHF.

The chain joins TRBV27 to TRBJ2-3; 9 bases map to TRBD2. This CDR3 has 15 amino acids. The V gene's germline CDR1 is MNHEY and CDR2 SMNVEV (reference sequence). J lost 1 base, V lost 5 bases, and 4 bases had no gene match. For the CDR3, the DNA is TGTGCCAGCAGTCCCGCTAGCGGGGGCACAGATACGCAGTATTTT. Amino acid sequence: CASSPASGGTDTQYF.

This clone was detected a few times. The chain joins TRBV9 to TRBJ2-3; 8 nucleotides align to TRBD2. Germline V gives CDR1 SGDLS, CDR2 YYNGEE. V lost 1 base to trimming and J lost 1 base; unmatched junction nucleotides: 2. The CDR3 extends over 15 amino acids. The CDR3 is CASSVSAGGTDTQYF. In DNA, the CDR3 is TGTGCCAGCAGCGTATCAGCGGGGGGCACAGATACGCAGTATTTT.

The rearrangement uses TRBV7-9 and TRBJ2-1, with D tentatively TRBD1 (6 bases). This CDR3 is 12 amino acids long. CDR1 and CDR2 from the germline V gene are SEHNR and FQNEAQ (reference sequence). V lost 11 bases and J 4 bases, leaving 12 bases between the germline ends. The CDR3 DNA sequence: TGTGCCGATGGAACAGGGTACAATGAGCAGTTCTTC. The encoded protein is CADGTGYNEQFF.

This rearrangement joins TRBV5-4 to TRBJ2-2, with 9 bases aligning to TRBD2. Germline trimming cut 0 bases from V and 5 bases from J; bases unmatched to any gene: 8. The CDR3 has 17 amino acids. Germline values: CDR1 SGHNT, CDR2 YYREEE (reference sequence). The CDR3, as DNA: TGTGCCAGCAGCTTGGCCACGGCGGGAGGGGCAACCGGGGAGCTGTTTTTT. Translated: CASSLATAGGATGELFF.

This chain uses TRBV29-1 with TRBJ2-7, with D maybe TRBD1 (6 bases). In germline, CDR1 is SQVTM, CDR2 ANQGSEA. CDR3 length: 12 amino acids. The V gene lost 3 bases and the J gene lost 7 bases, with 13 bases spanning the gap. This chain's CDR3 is CSVDRGAREQYF. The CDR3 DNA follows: TGCAGCGTTGACAGGGGTGCGCGAGAGCAGTACTTC.

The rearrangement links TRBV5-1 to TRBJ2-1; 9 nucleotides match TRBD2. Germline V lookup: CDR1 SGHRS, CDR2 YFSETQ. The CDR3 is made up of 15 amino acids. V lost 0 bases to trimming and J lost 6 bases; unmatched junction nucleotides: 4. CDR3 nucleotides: TGCGCCAGCAGCTTGGTCGCGGGAGGGGGCAATGAGCAGTTCTTC. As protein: CASSLVAGGGNEQFF.

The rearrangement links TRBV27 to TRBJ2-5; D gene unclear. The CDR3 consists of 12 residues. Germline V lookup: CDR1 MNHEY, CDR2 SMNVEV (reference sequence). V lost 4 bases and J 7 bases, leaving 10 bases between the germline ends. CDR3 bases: TGTGCCAGCAGTTCACCCCGAGGGACCCAGTACTTC. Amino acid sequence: CASSSPRGTQYF.

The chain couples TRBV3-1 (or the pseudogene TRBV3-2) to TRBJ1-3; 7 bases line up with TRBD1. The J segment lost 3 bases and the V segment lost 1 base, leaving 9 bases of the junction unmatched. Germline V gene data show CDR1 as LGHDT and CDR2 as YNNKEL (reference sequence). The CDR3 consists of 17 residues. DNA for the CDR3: TGTGCCAGCAGCCAAGCGAGGGACAGAGGATTTGGAAACACCATATATTTT. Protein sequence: CASSQARDRGFGNTIYF.

CDR3 DNA: TGTGCCAGCTCACAAAGTTCGGGGTACGAGCAGTACTTC. It translates to CASSQSSGYEQYF. This chain connects TRBV18 to TRBJ2-7, with TRBD2 as a possible D gene (5 bases). This CDR3 spans 13 amino acids. The ends were cut back, 4 bases at V and 4 bases at J, with 11 bases in the middle. CDR1 and CDR2 from the germline V gene are KGHSH and LQKENI.